A selection of T cell receptor beta chains follows, all from one sample in a study of human T cells and chemical hapten exposure. TCRdb reanalysed the RACE reads using MiXCR and keeps one entry per CDR3 protein. The sample includes around 350,000 distinct CDR3 sequences, roughly 6% of them seen just once. The material sequenced was whole blood, taken in connection with sensitization to the hapten diphenylcyclopropenone (DPC). The source is a woman between 18 and 29 years old with alopecia areata. Some clones in this sample may be carry-over from other donors' samples. The CDR3 runs from the conserved cysteine through the conserved F or W. Each record gives: clone size, J gene, D gene, V gene, CDR3 DNA, CDR3 protein. D genes are given only for firm matches. Size is stated for part of the rows, as once, few or many counts, or as a class when the clone is expanded.

few	TRBJ2-2	TRBD1	TRBV19	TGTGCCAGTAGACCGACCAGGGACAGGGGAAACACCGGGGAGCTGTTTTTT	CASRPTRDRGNTGELFF
many	TRBJ1-2	.	TRBV2	TGTGCCAGCAGTGAAACCCTGCGGAACTATGGCTACACCTTC	CASSETLRNYGYTF
many	TRBJ1-5	.	TRBV25-1	TGTGCCAGTCAGGGGTACAATCAGCCCCAGCATTTT	CASQGYNQPQHF
.	TRBJ1-2	TRBD1	TRBV7-9	TGTGCCAGCAGCTTAAGACAGGGGTCAGATGGCTACACCTTC	CASSLRQGSDGYTF
.	TRBJ1-2	.	TRBV29-1	TGCAGCGTCGCAGGGGAAGGGGACTATGGCTACACCTTC	CSVAGEGDYGYTF
.	TRBJ2-3	.	TRBV6-5	TGTGCCAGCAAAAGGTCGGGCGCGGTAGATACGCAGTATTTT	CASKRSGAVDTQYF
.	TRBJ2-2	TRBD2	TRBV3-1	TGTGCCAGCAGCCGACCGGGACTAGCATCCACCGGGGAGCTGTTTTTT	CASSRPGLASTGELFF
many	TRBJ1-2	.	TRBV6-2/TRBV6-3	TGTGCCAGCAGTTACACGACCTATGGCTACACCTTC	CASSYTTYGYTF
many	TRBJ1-6	.	TRBV29-1	TGCAGCGTTTCTTGGGGGCCCCCGTCTAATTCACCCCTCCACTTT	CSVSWGPPSNSPLHF
.	TRBJ1-6	.	TRBV18	TGTGCCAGCTCACAGGGTAGAGGGAGCAATTCACCCCTCCACTTT	CASSQGRGSNSPLHF
.	TRBJ2-7	TRBD1	TRBV29-1	TGCAGCGTTGTTAGGACAGGGGACTACTACGAGCAGTACTTC	CSVVRTGDYYEQYF
few	TRBJ1-5	TRBD1	TRBV20-1	TGCAGTGCTAGCCGACAGGGGGATCAGCCCCAGCATTTT	CSASRQGDQPQHF
.	TRBJ2-2	.	TRBV12-3/TRBV12-4	TGTGCCAGCAGCCCTATGTGGGCCGGGGAGCTGTTTTTT	CASSPMWAGELFF
many	TRBJ2-5	TRBD2	TRBV6-2/TRBV6-3	TGTGCCAGCAGTTACCTAGCGGGGGGTTCGGAGACCCAGTACTTC	CASSYLAGGSETQYF
.	TRBJ2-7	.	TRBV9	TGTGCCAGCAGCGTAGGGGACTCCACCACCTACGAGCAGTACTTC	CASSVGDSTTYEQYF
many	TRBJ1-5	.	TRBV29-1	TGCAGCGTCTCCGACAGGAGCAATCAGCCCCAGCATTTT	CSVSDRSNQPQHF
.	TRBJ1-3	TRBD1	TRBV6-5	TGTGCCAGCAGTTGGACAGGTGGCGACACCATATATTTT	CASSWTGGDTIYF
many	TRBJ1-2	.	TRBV28	TGTGCCAGCAGTTTAAGGAACAGCGCGATCTATGGCTACACCTTC	CASSLRNSAIYGYTF
.	TRBJ2-3	TRBD2	TRBV6-5	TGTGCCAGCAGTTTTATCGGGGAGGGTGATACGCAGTATTTT	CASSFIGEGDTQYF
many	TRBJ2-3	.	TRBV3-1	TGTGCCAGCAGCGGCCTTACTAGCAGCAGCACAGATACGCAGTATTTT	CASSGLTSSSTDTQYF
.	TRBJ2-7	.	TRBV2	TGTGCCAGCAGTCCTGTTTCCTACGAGCAGTACTTC	CASSPVSYEQYF
many	TRBJ2-7	.	TRBV7-9	TGTGCCAGCAGCTCTCCTAAGAAGACCTACGAGCAGTACTTC	CASSSPKKTYEQYF
medium-sized	TRBJ1-6	.	TRBV4-3	TGCGCCAGCAGCCCGAATGGGGACTATAATTCACCCCTCCACTTT	CASSPNGDYNSPLHF
many	TRBJ2-3	TRBD2	TRBV20-1	TGCAGTGCTAGAGATATACTAGCGGGGAGCACAGATACGCAGTATTTT	CSARDILAGSTDTQYF
few	TRBJ1-2	.	TRBV5-1	TGCGCCAGCAGCTTTACAGGGTTGAGCAGGGACTATGGCTACACCTTC	CASSFTGLSRDYGYTF
few	TRBJ2-7	TRBD1	TRBV19	TGTGCCAGTAGTATTTATAGGGGACAGGGCTACGAGCAGTACTTC	CASSIYRGQGYEQYF
few	TRBJ1-2	TRBD1	TRBV3-1	TGTGCCAGCAGCTCGGCAGGGGGCGACTACACCTTC	CASSSAGGDYTF
.	TRBJ2-3	.	TRBV12-3/TRBV12-4	TGTGCCAGCAGCTCGGAGGACACAGATACGCAGTATTTT	CASSSEDTDTQYF
many	TRBJ2-3	TRBD2	TRBV10-3	TGTGCCATCAGTGAACGCCCTAGCGGGGACACAGATACGCAGTATTTT	CAISERPSGDTDTQYF
few	TRBJ1-3	.	TRBV2	TGTGCCAGCAGTGCGGCGGACTCTGGAAACACCATATATTTT	CASSAADSGNTIYF
.	TRBJ2-2	.	TRBV29-1	TGCAGCGTTCAAGGTCGTCGAGCCGGGACGACGCTGTTTTTT	CSVQGRRAGTTLFF
many	TRBJ1-2	.	TRBV4-3	TGCGCCAGCAGCCCAACTGGGTCCGGCAACTATGGCTACACCTTC	CASSPTGSGNYGYTF
.	TRBJ1-4	.	TRBV5-5	TGTGCCAGCAGCTTGGAGGGGCGCGGCGAAAAACTGTTTTTT	CASSLEGRGEKLFF
many	TRBJ2-6	.	TRBV7-2	TGTGCCAGCAGCTTAAGGACTCTCTCTGGGGCCAACGTCCTGACTTTC	CASSLRTLSGANVLTF
.	TRBJ1-4	.	TRBV5-1	TGCGCCAGCAGCCGGGGTGCAGGGAGGGGTGAAAAACTGTTTTTT	CASSRGAGRGEKLFF
.	TRBJ2-1	.	TRBV5-1	TGCGCCAGCAGCTTGTTTCATGAGCAGTTCTTC	CASSLFHEQFF
many	TRBJ1-4	.	TRBV7-2	TGTGCCAGCAGCTTTCAGTCAACTAATGAAAAACTGTTTTTT	CASSFQSTNEKLFF
.	TRBJ1-2	TRBD1	TRBV12-3/TRBV12-4	TGTGCCAGCAGATCCGGGACAGGGGACTCGCCTTATGGCTACACCTTC	CASRSGTGDSPYGYTF
few	TRBJ2-7	TRBD1	TRBV6-5	TGTGCCACGTCCCGGGACAGCACCGAGCAGTACTTC	CATSRDSTEQYF
few	TRBJ1-6	.	TRBV20-1	TGCAGTGCTAGAGAGGCAGGAAAAAATTCACCCCTCCACTTT	CSAREAGKNSPLHF
.	TRBJ2-7	TRBD1	TRBV6-5	TGTGCCAGCAGCCGAAGGACAGGGGGATGGCGGGAGCAGTACTTC	CASSRRTGGWREQYF
.	TRBJ2-7	.	TRBV5-1	TGCGCCAGCAGCTTGGGACAGGACTTCGACGAGCAGTACTTC	CASSLGQDFDEQYF
many	TRBJ2-3	TRBD2	TRBV29-1	TGCAGCGTTATACGTTCTAGCGGGGCTAGCACAGATACGCAGTATTTT	CSVIRSSGASTDTQYF
.	TRBJ2-1	.	TRBV7-8	TGTGCCAGCAGCCCCCAAAGGAGCAATGAGCAGTTCTTC	CASSPQRSNEQFF
many	TRBJ1-5	.	TRBV28	TGTGCCAGCAGCCCATTTGATCAGCCCCAGCATTTT	CASSPFDQPQHF
.	TRBJ2-1	TRBD2	TRBV20-1	TGCAGTGCTAGGGGGGGACTAGCGGCTTCCTACAATGAGCAGTTCTTC	CSARGGLAASYNEQFF
.	TRBJ1-1	.	TRBV6-5	TGTGCCAGCAGTTACTCCCGGACAAAAGGTTTTACTGAAGCTTTCTTT	CASSYSRTKGFTEAFF
few	TRBJ2-2	.	TRBV29-1	TGCAGCGCCCCCAAGGGACCCGGGGAGCTGTTTTTT	CSAPKGPGELFF
many	TRBJ1-1	.	TRBV29-1	TGCAGCGTTCTTCCGGGACTCCCAATCACTGAAGCTTTCTTT	CSVLPGLPITEAFF
many	TRBJ1-6	.	TRBV7-2	TGTGCCAGCAGTCCTGTCTCTTACGGTATTCACCCCTCCGACGGACCCCTCCACTTT	CASSPVSYGIHPSDGPLHF
.	TRBJ2-5	TRBD2	TRBV12-3/TRBV12-4	TGTGCCAGCAGTTCGGCCGGGACTAGCACCTTC	CASSSAGTSTF
many	TRBJ1-6	.	TRBV6-6	TGTGCCAGCAGTTCAAGGACGGCACCCCTCCACTTT	CASSSRTAPLHF
many	TRBJ2-3	.	TRBV7-2	TGTGCCAGCAGCCGGAGGGGGCCTTTTTATGTAGGAAACACAGATACGCAGTATTTT	CASSRRGPFYVGNTDTQYF
many	TRBJ1-1	.	TRBV10-3	TGTGCCATCAGTGAGACAGGGCGGGACACTGAAGCTTTCTTT	CAISETGRDTEAFF
many	TRBJ1-1	TRBD1	TRBV6-5	TGTGCCAGCAGTTCGGGACAGGCTTACACTGAAGCTTTCTTT	CASSSGQAYTEAFF